The rows below give T cell receptor beta chains drawn from one sample of a study of cytomegalovirus exposure and HLA in healthy donors. TCRdb keeps only in-frame clones here, not all; method: immunoSEQ multiplex PCR. The data contain about 73,000 clones, roughly 96% of them seen just once; the ten biggest clones take up 3% to 3.5%. The material sequenced was PBMCs. These receptors were obtained from a man younger than 30 in good health and CMV-seronegative. CDR3s include the opening cysteine and the closing phenylalanine or tryptophan. A D gene is named only where the DNA matches it firmly. A clone size is listed for some rows: how often the clone was seen (once, few, many), or a class if it is expanded.

CDR3nt: TGTGCCAGCAGCCTAGTCAACGAGCAGTACTTC
CDR3aa: CASSLVNEQYF
d_gene: .
v_gene: TRBV28
j_gene: TRBJ2-7
abundance: few

CDR3nt: TGTGCCAGCAGTCTGTCAGGGGGTCCCCAGTTCTTC
CDR3aa: CASSLSGGPQFF
d_gene: TRBD1
v_gene: TRBV27
j_gene: TRBJ2-1
abundance: .

CDR3nt: TGTGCCAGCAGCTTACGCGGGAGGGAAGAGACCCAGTACTTC
CDR3aa: CASSLRGREETQYF
d_gene: TRBD2
v_gene: TRBV7-2
j_gene: TRBJ2-5
abundance: .

CDR3nt: TGCGCCAGCAGTGCGACTAGCGGGGGGACAGATACGCAGTATTTT
CDR3aa: CASSATSGGTDTQYF
d_gene: TRBD2
v_gene: TRBV10-2
j_gene: TRBJ2-3
abundance: .

CDR3nt: TGTGCCAGCAGTTACACGCGGGGGGGGCGAGCCGGGGAGCTGTTTTTT
CDR3aa: CASSYTRGGRAGELFF
d_gene: TRBD2
v_gene: TRBV6-5
j_gene: TRBJ2-2
abundance: .

CDR3nt: TGTGCCATTTCTATGAGCGGGGGGCCCGAAGAGACCCAGTACTTC
CDR3aa: CAISMSGGPEETQYF
d_gene: TRBD2
v_gene: TRBV10-3
j_gene: TRBJ2-5
abundance: .

CDR3nt: TGTGCCAGCAGCTTGATACAGGTTCAGTACTTC
CDR3aa: CASSLIQVQYF
d_gene: .
v_gene: TRBV11-2
j_gene: TRBJ2-7
abundance: .

CDR3nt: TGTGCCAGCAGTTACACGGGTACAGATACGCAGTATTTT
CDR3aa: CASSYTGTDTQYF
d_gene: .
v_gene: TRBV6-5
j_gene: TRBJ2-3
abundance: .

CDR3nt: TGTGCCAGCAACCGGGACAGGGTAGAAAGGCCCCAGCATTTT
CDR3aa: CASNRDRVERPQHF
d_gene: TRBD1
v_gene: TRBV6-1
j_gene: TRBJ1-5
abundance: .

CDR3nt: TGTGCCAGCAGCTTAGTCTTGGGGCAGCCGAACACTGAAGCTTTCTTT
CDR3aa: CASSLVLGQPNTEAFF
d_gene: .
v_gene: TRBV7-3
j_gene: TRBJ1-1
abundance: .

CDR3nt: TGTGCCAGCAGTTTTCGATCCGGTAACTATGGCTACACCTTC
CDR3aa: CASSFRSGNYGYTF
d_gene: .
v_gene: TRBV27
j_gene: TRBJ1-2
abundance: .

CDR3nt: TGTGCCAGCAGCACGGACAGGCCAAACTCTGGAAACACCATATATTTT
CDR3aa: CASSTDRPNSGNTIYF
d_gene: TRBD1
v_gene: TRBV11-2
j_gene: TRBJ1-3
abundance: .

CDR3nt: TGCGCCAGCAGCTCCCCCCTAGCGGGGGGAGGGGCCGGGGAGCTGTTTTTT
CDR3aa: CASSSPLAGGGAGELFF
d_gene: TRBD2
v_gene: TRBV5-1
j_gene: TRBJ2-2
abundance: few

CDR3nt: TGTGCCAGTGCCTTGACAGAGATGAACACTGAAGCTTTCTTT
CDR3aa: CASALTEMNTEAFF
d_gene: .
v_gene: TRBV10-3
j_gene: TRBJ1-1
abundance: .

CDR3nt: TGTGCCTGGAGTGTCGGGGACAGATCGTACTTC
CDR3aa: CAWSVGDRSYF
d_gene: TRBD1
v_gene: TRBV30
j_gene: TRBJ2-7
abundance: .

CDR3nt: TGTGCCAGCTCACCCGGGACAGACAATTCACCCCTCCACTTT
CDR3aa: CASSPGTDNSPLHF
d_gene: TRBD1
v_gene: TRBV18
j_gene: TRBJ1-6
abundance: .

CDR3nt: TGTGCCAGCAGCTTGGAGGGGTACGGTGAGCAGTTCTTC
CDR3aa: CASSLEGYGEQFF
d_gene: .
v_gene: TRBV5-6
j_gene: TRBJ2-1
abundance: .

CDR3nt: TGTGCCAGCAGCGTTAGCGGGGGCACCGGGGAGCTGTTTTTT
CDR3aa: CASSVSGGTGELFF
d_gene: TRBD2
v_gene: TRBV7-7
j_gene: TRBJ2-2
abundance: .

CDR3nt: TGTGCCTGGACAGGGGGTTACTCTGGAAACACCATATATTTT
CDR3aa: CAWTGGYSGNTIYF
d_gene: TRBD1
v_gene: TRBV30
j_gene: TRBJ1-3
abundance: .

CDR3nt: TGTGCCAGCAGTTACCCCGGGACTTCACTTGGGGAGCAGTACTTC
CDR3aa: CASSYPGTSLGEQYF
d_gene: .
v_gene: TRBV6-5
j_gene: TRBJ2-7
abundance: .

CDR3nt: TGTGCCAGCAGCTTAGGACAGGTTAATTCACCCCTCCACTTT
CDR3aa: CASSLGQVNSPLHF
d_gene: TRBD1
v_gene: TRBV7-3
j_gene: TRBJ1-6
abundance: .

CDR3nt: TGTGCCAGCAGTTCCGTCCCCACAGGGATCGGCACTGAAGCTTTCTTT
CDR3aa: CASSSVPTGIGTEAFF
d_gene: .
v_gene: TRBV27
j_gene: TRBJ1-1
abundance: .

CDR3nt: TGTGCCAGCAGCTTGGGGGTCAGGGGAATCACTGAAGCTTTCTTT
CDR3aa: CASSLGVRGITEAFF
d_gene: .
v_gene: TRBV5-5
j_gene: TRBJ1-1
abundance: .

CDR3nt: TGTGCCAGTAGTATGGGGTCCGGGGGGCGATACGGTGAAGCTTTCTTT
CDR3aa: CASSMGSGGRYGEAFF
d_gene: .
v_gene: TRBV19
j_gene: TRBJ1-1
abundance: .

CDR3nt: TGTGCCAGTACCAAGGGGTCTGCGTTGAACTATGGCTACACCTTC
CDR3aa: CASTKGSALNYGYTF
d_gene: .
v_gene: TRBV5-4
j_gene: TRBJ1-2
abundance: .

CDR3nt: TGTGCCATACGGCGGGGGGCATGGACTGAAGCTTTCTTT
CDR3aa: CAIRRGAWTEAFF
d_gene: .
v_gene: TRBV19
j_gene: TRBJ1-1
abundance: .

CDR3nt: TGTGCCAGCAGTTTAGGCACCGGGACAGGGCTCCAAGAGACCCAGTACTTC
CDR3aa: CASSLGTGTGLQETQYF
d_gene: TRBD1
v_gene: TRBV28
j_gene: TRBJ2-5
abundance: once

CDR3nt: TGTGCCAGCAGCTTAGGGGACAGGGGGCAGTACGAGCAGTACTTC
CDR3aa: CASSLGDRGQYEQYF
d_gene: TRBD1
v_gene: TRBV7-9
j_gene: TRBJ2-7
abundance: .

CDR3nt: TGTGCCATCAGGGGGACAGTCGCTGACTCTGGAAACACCATATATTTT
CDR3aa: CAIRGTVADSGNTIYF
d_gene: TRBD1
v_gene: TRBV10-3
j_gene: TRBJ1-3
abundance: once

CDR3nt: TGCGCCAGCACCCCCAGGGGACAGGGACCCGTCGAGCAGTACTTC
CDR3aa: CASTPRGQGPVEQYF
d_gene: TRBD1
v_gene: TRBV5-1
j_gene: TRBJ2-7
abundance: .

CDR3nt: TGTGCCAGCAGCTGGGGCTCCGGAGAGACCCAGTACTTC
CDR3aa: CASSWGSGETQYF
d_gene: .
v_gene: TRBV7-2
j_gene: TRBJ2-5
abundance: .

CDR3nt: TGTGCCAGCAGCTCCCTTGAGAGAGACTACGAGCAGTACTTC
CDR3aa: CASSSLERDYEQYF
d_gene: .
v_gene: TRBV9
j_gene: TRBJ2-7
abundance: .

CDR3nt: TGTGCCAGCAGCCCGATAGCGGGGCCACCGGAGCAGTACTTC
CDR3aa: CASSPIAGPPEQYF
d_gene: TRBD2
v_gene: TRBV6-6
j_gene: TRBJ2-7
abundance: once

CDR3nt: TGTGCCAGCAGCTTTGGCCTACGGGACAGGGGCACTGAAGCTTTCTTT
CDR3aa: CASSFGLRDRGTEAFF
d_gene: TRBD1
v_gene: TRBV5-8
j_gene: TRBJ1-1
abundance: .

CDR3nt: TGTGCCAGCAGCGAAGGGCCTGACACAGTAATCTTCACCGGGGAGCTGTTTTTT
CDR3aa: CASSEGPDTVIFTGELFF
d_gene: .
v_gene: TRBV14
j_gene: TRBJ2-2
abundance: .

CDR3nt: TGTGCTAGCAGCCTTAGTCCGGGACAGGGAGGATTAGAGACCCAGTACTTC
CDR3aa: CASSLSPGQGGLETQYF
d_gene: TRBD1
v_gene: TRBV7-7
j_gene: TRBJ2-5
abundance: .

CDR3nt: TGTGCCAGCAGCCGGACTAGCGGGGGCTACGAGCAGTACTTC
CDR3aa: CASSRTSGGYEQYF
d_gene: TRBD2
v_gene: TRBV7-6
j_gene: TRBJ2-7
abundance: .

CDR3nt: TGTGCCGCTCGGGAGCCCCTCAACTATGGCTACACCTTC
CDR3aa: CAAREPLNYGYTF
d_gene: .
v_gene: TRBV6-5
j_gene: TRBJ1-2
abundance: .

CDR3nt: TGTGCCAGCAGCTTGTGGGGGGGGCACTACGAGCAGTACTTC
CDR3aa: CASSLWGGHYEQYF
d_gene: .
v_gene: TRBV5-8
j_gene: TRBJ2-7
abundance: .

CDR3nt: TGTGCCAGCAGTTTCAACCCGGGGGGCAATCAGCCCCAGCATTTT
CDR3aa: CASSFNPGGNQPQHF
d_gene: .
v_gene: TRBV28
j_gene: TRBJ1-5
abundance: .

CDR3nt: TGCAGCGTACAGGGGTCCTACGAGCAGTACTTC
CDR3aa: CSVQGSYEQYF
d_gene: TRBD1
v_gene: TRBV29-1
j_gene: TRBJ2-7
abundance: .

CDR3nt: TGTGCCAGCAGCTCCCATCCCAGATTCGATCAGCCCCAGCATTTT
CDR3aa: CASSSHPRFDQPQHF
d_gene: .
v_gene: TRBV27
j_gene: TRBJ1-5
abundance: once

CDR3nt: TGTGCCAGCAGGGACGGGACAGGGACCTACAATGAGCAGTTCTTC
CDR3aa: CASRDGTGTYNEQFF
d_gene: TRBD1
v_gene: TRBV27
j_gene: TRBJ2-1
abundance: .

CDR3nt: TGTGCCAGTAGTATCTCCTGGACCAGGGAAACTGAAGCTTTCTTT
CDR3aa: CASSISWTRETEAFF
d_gene: .
v_gene: TRBV19
j_gene: TRBJ1-1
abundance: .

CDR3nt: TGTGCCAGCAGTTTAAGTTTCAGCGGCCTTTCCGACTACAATGAGCAGTTCTTC
CDR3aa: CASSLSFSGLSDYNEQFF
d_gene: .
v_gene: TRBV27
j_gene: TRBJ2-1
abundance: .

CDR3nt: TGTGCCAGCAGGTATGGGGGGAGCTCCTACGAGCAGTACTTC
CDR3aa: CASRYGGSSYEQYF
d_gene: .
v_gene: TRBV6-6
j_gene: TRBJ2-7
abundance: .

CDR3nt: TGTGCCAGCAGTTCCAGGGGGACAGGGGTGACCGGGGAGCTGTTTTTT
CDR3aa: CASSSRGTGVTGELFF
d_gene: TRBD1
v_gene: TRBV6-6
j_gene: TRBJ2-2
abundance: .

CDR3nt: TGTGCCAGCAGTTTCCGCGGACAGGGGGAAAAACTGTTTTTT
CDR3aa: CASSFRGQGEKLFF
d_gene: TRBD1
v_gene: TRBV27
j_gene: TRBJ1-4
abundance: .

CDR3nt: TGTGCCAGCAGTTTTGAGTCAGGGGCCTACGAGCAGTACTTC
CDR3aa: CASSFESGAYEQYF
d_gene: .
v_gene: TRBV28
j_gene: TRBJ2-7
abundance: .

CDR3nt: TGCGCCAGCAGCCCAGTGCCGACGACAGGGGGGCAGCCCCAGCATTTT
CDR3aa: CASSPVPTTGGQPQHF
d_gene: TRBD1
v_gene: TRBV4-3
j_gene: TRBJ1-5
abundance: .

CDR3nt: TGTGCCAGTAGTATAGCCGAGGGTATGAACGATGGCTACACCTTC
CDR3aa: CASSIAEGMNDGYTF
d_gene: .
v_gene: TRBV19
j_gene: TRBJ1-2
abundance: .

CDR3nt: TGTGCCAGCAGTGAAGTTGACAGTCCGAGCACTGAAGCTTTCTTT
CDR3aa: CASSEVDSPSTEAFF
d_gene: .
v_gene: TRBV6-1
j_gene: TRBJ1-1
abundance: .

CDR3nt: TGTGCCACCTTTATGACAGGTAAGGTTCTTAGCACAGATACGCAGTATTTT
CDR3aa: CATFMTGKVLSTDTQYF
d_gene: .
v_gene: TRBV7-6
j_gene: TRBJ2-3
abundance: .

CDR3nt: TGTGCCAGCTCACCAGTGACAGATCCGAACTTGGGTGAAAAACTGTTTTTT
CDR3aa: CASSPVTDPNLGEKLFF
d_gene: .
v_gene: TRBV18
j_gene: TRBJ1-4
abundance: .

CDR3nt: TGTGCCAGCTCACCGTGGACAGATCAAGAGACCCAGTACTTC
CDR3aa: CASSPWTDQETQYF
d_gene: .
v_gene: TRBV18
j_gene: TRBJ2-5
abundance: .

CDR3nt: TGTGCCAGTAGTATACCGGGACAAAAAGAGACCCAGTACTTC
CDR3aa: CASSIPGQKETQYF
d_gene: .
v_gene: TRBV19
j_gene: TRBJ2-5
abundance: .

CDR3nt: TGTGCCAGCAGTTACTCGAACAGGGTGGCTGGCTACACCTTC
CDR3aa: CASSYSNRVAGYTF
d_gene: .
v_gene: TRBV6-6
j_gene: TRBJ1-2
abundance: .

CDR3nt: TGTGCCAGCAGTAGTATGGGAGAAGATGAAGCTTTCTTT
CDR3aa: CASSSMGEDEAFF
d_gene: .
v_gene: TRBV5-4
j_gene: TRBJ1-1
abundance: few